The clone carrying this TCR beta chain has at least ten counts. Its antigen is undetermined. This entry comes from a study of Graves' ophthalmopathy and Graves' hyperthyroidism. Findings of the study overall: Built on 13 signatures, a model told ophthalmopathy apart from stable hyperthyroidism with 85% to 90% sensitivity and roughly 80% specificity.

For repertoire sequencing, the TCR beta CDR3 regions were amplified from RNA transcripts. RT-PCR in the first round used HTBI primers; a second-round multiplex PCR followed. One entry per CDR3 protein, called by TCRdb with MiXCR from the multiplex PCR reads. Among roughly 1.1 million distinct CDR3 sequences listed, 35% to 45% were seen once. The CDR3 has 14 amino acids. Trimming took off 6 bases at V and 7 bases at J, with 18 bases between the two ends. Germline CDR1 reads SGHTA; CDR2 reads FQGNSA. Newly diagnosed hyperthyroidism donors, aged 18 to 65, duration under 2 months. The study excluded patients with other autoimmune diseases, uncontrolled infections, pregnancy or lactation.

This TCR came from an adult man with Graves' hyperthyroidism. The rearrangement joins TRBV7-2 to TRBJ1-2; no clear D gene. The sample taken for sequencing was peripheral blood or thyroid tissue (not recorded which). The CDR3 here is CASREPPSEGGYTF. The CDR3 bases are TGTGCCAGCAGAGAACCACCTTCAGAGGGTGGCTACACCTTC.